This record concerns one T cell receptor beta chain sequence. The data were taken from a study of blood T cell repertoires in COVID-19. Sequencing was performed with immunoSEQ multiplex PCR; in TCRdb, only in-frame clones are kept and a portion is missing. Here the sample spans a few hundred thousand clones, 70% to 90% being singletons. The CDR3 loop spans 17 amino acids. From germline, CDR1 is SGHDN and CDR2 FVKESK. V was clipped by 4 bases and J by 2 bases, with 17 bases between them. The sequencing input was peripheral blood. V and J are TRBV14 and TRBJ1-4; weak D call: TRBD1 (6 bases). This TCR was recovered from a woman between 25 and 40 years old with COVID-19, enrolled during active disease. The CDR3 bases are TGTGCCAGCAGCCGGCATAGTTGGGGGCGGACTAATGAAAAACTGTTTTTT. The encoded protein is CASSRHSWGRTNEKLFF.